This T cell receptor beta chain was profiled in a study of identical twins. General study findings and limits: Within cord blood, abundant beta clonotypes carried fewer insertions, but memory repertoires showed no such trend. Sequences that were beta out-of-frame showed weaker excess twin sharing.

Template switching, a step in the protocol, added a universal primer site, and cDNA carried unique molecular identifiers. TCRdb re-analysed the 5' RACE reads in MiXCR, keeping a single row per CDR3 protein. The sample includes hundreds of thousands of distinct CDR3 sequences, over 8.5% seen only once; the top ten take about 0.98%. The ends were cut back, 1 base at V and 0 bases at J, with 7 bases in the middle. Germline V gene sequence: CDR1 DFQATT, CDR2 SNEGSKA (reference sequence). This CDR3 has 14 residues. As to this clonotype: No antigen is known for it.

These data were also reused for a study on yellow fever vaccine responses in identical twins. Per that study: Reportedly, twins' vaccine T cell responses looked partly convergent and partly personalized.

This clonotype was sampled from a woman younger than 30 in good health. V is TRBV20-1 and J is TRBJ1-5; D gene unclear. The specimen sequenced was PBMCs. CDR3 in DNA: TGCAGTGCTAGAGCACGTTATAGCAATCAGCCCCAGCATTTT. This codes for CSARARYSNQPQHF.